A selection of T cell receptor beta chains follows, all from one sample in a study of post-analysis software for immune sequencing data. TCRdb reprocessed the PCR reads with MiXCR, giving one entry per CDR3 protein. Among some 890,000 distinct CDR3 sequences listed, about 57% were seen once. Material: blood. Receptor source: a girl aged 10 to 17 with multiple sclerosis. CDR3s include the opening cysteine and the closing phenylalanine or tryptophan. The D gene is left open where the match is weak. A clone size is listed for some rows: how often the clone was seen (once, few, many), or a class if it is expanded.

v_call: TRBV12-3/TRBV12-4; j_call: TRBJ1-2; clone_size: few; d_call: -; cdr3_nt: TGTGCCAGCAGTTCCTCTGGTAACTATGGCTACACCTTC; cdr3_aa: CASSSSGNYGYTF
v_call: TRBV20-1; j_call: TRBJ2-7; clone_size: -; d_call: TRBD2; cdr3_nt: TGCAGTGCTAGCCCCCAGAGACTAGCGGATTACGAGCAGTACTTC; cdr3_aa: CSASPQRLADYEQYF
v_call: TRBV3-1; j_call: TRBJ1-2; clone_size: -; d_call: -; cdr3_nt: TGTGCCAGCAGCCAAGATCTCCGGACGGTGAACTATGGCTACACCTTC; cdr3_aa: CASSQDLRTVNYGYTF
v_call: TRBV29-1; j_call: TRBJ2-7; clone_size: few; d_call: -; cdr3_nt: TGCAGCGTTGCGGGCTCTGACGAGCAGTACTTC; cdr3_aa: CSVAGSDEQYF
v_call: TRBV10-2; j_call: TRBJ2-6; clone_size: few; d_call: -; cdr3_nt: TGCGCCAGCAGTGAGTCAAGATCCTCTGGGGCCAACGTCCTGACTTTC; cdr3_aa: CASSESRSSGANVLTF
v_call: TRBV19; j_call: TRBJ2-7; clone_size: -; d_call: TRBD2; cdr3_nt: TGTGCCAGTAGTATAAAACTAGCGCCACATTGGAACGAGCAGTACTTC; cdr3_aa: CASSIKLAPHWNEQYF
v_call: TRBV4-1; j_call: TRBJ2-1; clone_size: -; d_call: TRBD2; cdr3_nt: TGCGCCAGCAGCCTCGGGACTAGCGGGAGGAAAAATGAGCAGTTCTTC; cdr3_aa: CASSLGTSGRKNEQFF
v_call: TRBV10-3; j_call: TRBJ2-1; clone_size: -; d_call: TRBD2; cdr3_nt: TGTGCCATCAGGCCCGGGACTAGCTCCTACAATGAGCAGTTCTTC; cdr3_aa: CAIRPGTSSYNEQFF
v_call: TRBV10-3; j_call: TRBJ2-4; clone_size: once; d_call: TRBD2; cdr3_nt: TGTGCCATCAGTGATCCGGGGGGGATAAACATTCAGTACTTC; cdr3_aa: CAISDPGGINIQYF
v_call: TRBV6-5; j_call: TRBJ1-1; clone_size: -; d_call: -; cdr3_nt: TGTGCCAGCAGAGCAGAGACAGGATTGAACACTGAAGCTTTCTTT; cdr3_aa: CASRAETGLNTEAFF
v_call: TRBV7-2; j_call: TRBJ2-3; clone_size: -; d_call: -; cdr3_nt: TGTGCCAGCAGCGCCCCGTCAGATACGCAGTATTTT; cdr3_aa: CASSAPSDTQYF
v_call: TRBV19; j_call: TRBJ1-5; clone_size: -; d_call: -; cdr3_nt: TGTGCCAGTAGTATAGTAGCCGGCTCTCAGCCCCAGCATTTT; cdr3_aa: CASSIVAGSQPQHF
v_call: TRBV28; j_call: TRBJ2-6; clone_size: many; d_call: -; cdr3_nt: TGTGCCAGCAGTCCAGGACATTCTGGGGCCAACGTCCTGACTTTC; cdr3_aa: CASSPGHSGANVLTF
v_call: TRBV11-1; j_call: TRBJ2-6; clone_size: many; d_call: -; cdr3_nt: TGTGCCAGCAGCTTCGGGGAGTATGGGGCCAACGTCCTGACTTTC; cdr3_aa: CASSFGEYGANVLTF
v_call: TRBV7-2; j_call: TRBJ2-1; clone_size: -; d_call: -; cdr3_nt: TGTGCCAGCAGCTTAGACGTAAGGGGATACAATGAGCAGTTCTTC; cdr3_aa: CASSLDVRGYNEQFF
v_call: TRBV10-3; j_call: TRBJ2-1; clone_size: -; d_call: -; cdr3_nt: TGTGCCATCAGTGTTCATATAGGCATAGACAATGAGCAGTTCTTC; cdr3_aa: CAISVHIGIDNEQFF
v_call: TRBV12-3/TRBV12-4; j_call: TRBJ2-7; clone_size: few; d_call: TRBD1; cdr3_nt: TGTGCCAGCAGTTCCCTCGGGACAGGGGTCACCTACGAGCAGTACTTC; cdr3_aa: CASSSLGTGVTYEQYF
v_call: TRBV6-5; j_call: TRBJ2-3; clone_size: -; d_call: TRBD2; cdr3_nt: TGTGCCAGCAGTTACCGGGGACTAGCGGGAGGATCTAGCACAGATACGCAGTATTTT; cdr3_aa: CASSYRGLAGGSSTDTQYF
v_call: TRBV20-1; j_call: TRBJ1-5; clone_size: -; d_call: -; cdr3_nt: TGCAGTACGGGCCCGGTGACAGCCGGTAGGCAGCCCCAGCATTTT; cdr3_aa: CSTGPVTAGRQPQHF
v_call: TRBV5-1; j_call: TRBJ2-1; clone_size: -; d_call: TRBD2; cdr3_nt: TGCGCCAGCAGCTTAGGACTAGCGGGGTTCTCATCGGATGAGCAGTTCTTC; cdr3_aa: CASSLGLAGFSSDEQFF
v_call: TRBV6-6; j_call: TRBJ1-2; clone_size: -; d_call: TRBD1; cdr3_nt: TGTGCCAGCAGTTACTCGATGGCAGGACAGGACTATGGCTACACCTTC; cdr3_aa: CASSYSMAGQDYGYTF
v_call: TRBV15; j_call: TRBJ1-2; clone_size: -; d_call: -; cdr3_nt: TGTGCCACCAGCAGAGATACGAGGGGGTATGGCTACACCTTC; cdr3_aa: CATSRDTRGYGYTF
v_call: TRBV5-4; j_call: TRBJ2-5; clone_size: few; d_call: -; cdr3_nt: TGTGCCACCTCCAAAGGGGACGGGAAAGAGACCCAGTACTTC; cdr3_aa: CATSKGDGKETQYF
v_call: TRBV6-6; j_call: TRBJ1-1; clone_size: few; d_call: -; cdr3_nt: TGTGCCAGCAGACGAGCGGAGATCACTGAAGCTTTCTTT; cdr3_aa: CASRRAEITEAFF
v_call: TRBV5-1; j_call: TRBJ2-5; clone_size: few; d_call: -; cdr3_nt: TGCGCCAGCAGCCTACGTTCGTTCGCGACGCAAGAGACCCAGTACTTC; cdr3_aa: CASSLRSFATQETQYF